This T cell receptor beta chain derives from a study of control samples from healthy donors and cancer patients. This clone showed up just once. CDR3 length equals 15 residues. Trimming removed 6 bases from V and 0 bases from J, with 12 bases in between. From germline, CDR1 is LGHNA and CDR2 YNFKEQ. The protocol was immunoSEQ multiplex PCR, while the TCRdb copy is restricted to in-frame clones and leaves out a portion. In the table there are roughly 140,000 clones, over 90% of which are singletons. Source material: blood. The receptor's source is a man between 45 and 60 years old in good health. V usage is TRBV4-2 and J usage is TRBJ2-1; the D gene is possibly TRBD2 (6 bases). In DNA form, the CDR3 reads TGTGCCAGCAGTCCCCGACTAGGCTCCTACAATGAGCAGTTCTTC. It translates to CASSPRLGSYNEQFF.